This TCR beta chain originates from a study of OX40 agonist ivuxolimab in advanced cancers. Study-level information: The patients received agonistic anti-OX40 (CD134) antibody ivuxolimab.

This clone was counted between two and nine times. No antigen is known for it. Study results and caveats: With doses of 0.1 to 3.0 mg/kg, CD4+ and CD8+ blood T cells had undergone clonal expansion by week 6.

Researchers took blood at baseline, on cycle 4 day 1, and on cycle 7 day 1. Method: immunoSEQ multiplex PCR; TCRdb's copy keeps in-frame clones and lacks some. The sample lists under 60,000 clones, roughly 80% occurring once. With V trimmed by 7 bases and J by 7 bases, 7 bases remained unmatched. The CDR3 contains 14 residues. Germline CDR1 is LNHDA and CDR2 is SQIVND (reference sequence). The input for sequencing was CD4+ or CD8+ T cells sorted from blood, taken in a trial of the OX40 agonist ivuxolimab. The V call is TRBV19, the J call TRBJ2-2, with TRBD1 matching over 9 bases. The sequence came from an adult with an advanced solid tumor such as melanoma, head and neck, liver or kidney cancer. The CDR3 loop is CASKKDRGSGELFF. The CDR3 nucleotides are TGTGCCAGTAAAAAGGACAGGGGAAGCGGGGAGCTGTTTTTT.